This TCR beta chain was recovered during a study of untreated major depressive disorder. CDR1 and CDR2 from the germline V gene are MNHEY and SMNVEV (reference sequence). The ends were cut back, 7 bases at V and 3 bases at J, with 15 bases in the middle. There are 14 residues in the CDR3. About this clone itself: Antigen: not known.

Study-level results: TRBV05-01 (Vbeta 5.1) usage was higher in CD4+ T cells of depressed patients than controls.

Generated by immunoSEQ multiplex PCR, the TCRdb table keeps only in-frame clones and is missing some. The data hold 10,000 to 15,000 clones, with around 90% observed a single time. The origin of this receptor is a woman aged 30 to 39 with major depressive disorder. The specimen was CD4+ T cells from PBMCs. The rearrangement joins TRBV27 to TRBJ1-2; D is unclear. CDR3 coding DNA: TGTGCCAGCAAAATAAGGGAGGCCTACTATGGCTACACCTTC. Translation: CASKIREAYYGYTF.